The rows below give T cell receptor beta chains drawn from one sample of a study of molecular identifiers for immune sequencing clone quantification. TCRdb called the PCR reads again in MiXCR, with one record for every CDR3 protein. This sample carries approximately 590,000 distinct CDR3 sequences, around 25% of them seen once, and the ten largest clones take 0.75% to 0.8%. Sequenced sample: naive CD8+ T cells from blood, with Jurkat cell RNA spiked in. The receptor set was obtained from a human donor in good health. Some libraries in this study had Jurkat cell RNA spiked in. CDR3s include the opening cysteine and the closing phenylalanine or tryptophan. Fields, in order: D gene, CDR3 length, J gene, V gene, clone size, CDR3 DNA, CDR3 protein. The D gene is left open where the match is weak. Only part of the rows carry a size: once, few, many, or a class if the clone is expanded.

D gene: TRBD2
CDR3 length: 16
J gene: TRBJ2-7
V gene: TRBV28
clone size: many
CDR3 DNA: TGTGCCAGCAGTTTTTCTAGCGGGAGGGCCCGGGACGAGCAGTACTTC
CDR3 protein: CASSFSSGRARDEQYF

D gene: -
CDR3 length: 15
J gene: TRBJ2-1
V gene: TRBV7-9
clone size: many
CDR3 DNA: TGTGCCAGCAGCTTAGGGACACGGAATTACAATGAGCAGTTCTTC
CDR3 protein: CASSLGTRNYNEQFF

D gene: -
CDR3 length: 16
J gene: TRBJ1-1
V gene: TRBV9
clone size: few
CDR3 DNA: TGTGCCAGCAGCGTAGACGCGATCTTGGGGGACACTGAAGCTTTCTTT
CDR3 protein: CASSVDAILGDTEAFF

D gene: TRBD2
CDR3 length: 13
J gene: TRBJ2-1
V gene: TRBV19
clone size: -
CDR3 DNA: TGTGCCAGTTTGTCTAGCGGGAACAATGAGCAGTTCTTC
CDR3 protein: CASLSSGNNEQFF

D gene: TRBD1
CDR3 length: 14
J gene: TRBJ2-7
V gene: TRBV5-6
clone size: once
CDR3 DNA: TGTGCCAGCAGCTCAGGGGGTGGTACCTACGAGCAGTACTTC
CDR3 protein: CASSSGGGTYEQYF

D gene: TRBD1
CDR3 length: 14
J gene: TRBJ1-2
V gene: TRBV28
clone size: -
CDR3 DNA: TGTGCCAGCAGGAAGGGACAGCTGGACTATGGCTACACCTTC
CDR3 protein: CASRKGQLDYGYTF

D gene: -
CDR3 length: 11
J gene: TRBJ1-6
V gene: TRBV11-2
clone size: -
CDR3 DNA: TGTGCCAGCAGCTACAATTCACCCCTCCCCTTT
CDR3 protein: CASSYNSPLPF

D gene: -
CDR3 length: 15
J gene: TRBJ1-1
V gene: TRBV4-3
clone size: many
CDR3 DNA: TGCGCCAGCAGCCAAATTGTTGCCAATCCCACTGAAGCTTTCTTT
CDR3 protein: CASSQIVANPTEAFF

D gene: -
CDR3 length: 14
J gene: TRBJ1-5
V gene: TRBV20-1
clone size: -
CDR3 DNA: TGCAGTGCTAGGAACATCGACGGTAATCAGCCCCAGCATTTT
CDR3 protein: CSARNIDGNQPQHF

D gene: -
CDR3 length: 15
J gene: TRBJ2-7
V gene: TRBV4-3
clone size: many
CDR3 DNA: TGCGCCAGCAGCCACTCCGGGGCAGAACCCTACGAGCAGTACTTC
CDR3 protein: CASSHSGAEPYEQYF

D gene: -
CDR3 length: 14
J gene: TRBJ2-5
V gene: TRBV12-3/TRBV12-4
clone size: -
CDR3 DNA: TGTGCCAGCAGTTCTGCGGCTGATCAAGAGACCCAGTACTTC
CDR3 protein: CASSSAADQETQYF

D gene: -
CDR3 length: 15
J gene: TRBJ2-7
V gene: TRBV29-1
clone size: -
CDR3 DNA: TGCAGCGTTGAAGACCAGGCTTTCAGCTCCTACGAGCTGTACTTC
CDR3 protein: CSVEDQAFSSYELYF

D gene: -
CDR3 length: 14
J gene: TRBJ2-5
V gene: TRBV7-8
clone size: few
CDR3 DNA: TGTGCCAGCAGCGTGAGTTTGCTTTGGGAGACCCAGTACTTC
CDR3 protein: CASSVSLLWETQYF

D gene: TRBD1
CDR3 length: 15
J gene: TRBJ2-1
V gene: TRBV14
clone size: -
CDR3 DNA: TGTGCCAGCAGCCAAGTCGGGGGACAGGTCGATGAGCAGTTCTTC
CDR3 protein: CASSQVGGQVDEQFF

D gene: -
CDR3 length: 15
J gene: TRBJ1-2
V gene: TRBV28
clone size: many
CDR3 DNA: TGTGCCAGCAGTTTATCACGCGGGGGCAACTATGGCTACACCTTC
CDR3 protein: CASSLSRGGNYGYTF

D gene: TRBD1
CDR3 length: 16
J gene: TRBJ2-7
V gene: TRBV4-1
clone size: -
CDR3 DNA: TGCGCCAGCAGCCATGGTACGTTGGACAGGTCCTACGAGCAGTACTTC
CDR3 protein: CASSHGTLDRSYEQYF

D gene: -
CDR3 length: 14
J gene: TRBJ2-2
V gene: TRBV5-5
clone size: few
CDR3 DNA: TGTGCCAGCAGTTGGGGAGGGGGCACCGGGGAGCTGTTTTTT
CDR3 protein: CASSWGGGTGELFF

D gene: -
CDR3 length: 13
J gene: TRBJ2-3
V gene: TRBV9
clone size: few
CDR3 DNA: TGTGCCAGCAGCGTGAGGGATACAGATACGCAGTATTTT
CDR3 protein: CASSVRDTDTQYF

D gene: TRBD1
CDR3 length: 19
J gene: TRBJ2-6
V gene: TRBV7-6
clone size: few
CDR3 DNA: TGTGCCAGCAGCATCCTCCCCGGGACAGGGGGCGCTGGGACCAACGTCCTGACTTTC
CDR3 protein: CASSILPGTGGAGTNVLTF

D gene: -
CDR3 length: 15
J gene: TRBJ2-2
V gene: TRBV2
clone size: few
CDR3 DNA: TGTGCCAGCAGTGAGATCAATCCGAACACCGGGGAGCTGTTTTTT
CDR3 protein: CASSEINPNTGELFF

D gene: TRBD1
CDR3 length: 15
J gene: TRBJ1-2
V gene: TRBV20-1
clone size: -
CDR3 DNA: TGCAGTGCCCAGGGCGACAGGGAGACTAACTATGGCTACACCTTC
CDR3 protein: CSAQGDRETNYGYTF

D gene: -
CDR3 length: 12
J gene: TRBJ2-4
V gene: TRBV5-4
clone size: many
CDR3 DNA: TGTGCCAGTCAACTAGCCAAAAACATTCAGTACTTC
CDR3 protein: CASQLAKNIQYF

D gene: -
CDR3 length: 15
J gene: TRBJ2-3
V gene: TRBV20-1
clone size: many
CDR3 DNA: TGCAGTGCTAGAGGACATCCACCCCTGACAGATACGCAGTATTTT
CDR3 protein: CSARGHPPLTDTQYF

D gene: -
CDR3 length: 16
J gene: TRBJ1-5
V gene: TRBV2
clone size: many
CDR3 DNA: TGTGCCAGCAGTGAAAGACAGGTAAAGCGCAATCAGCCCCAGCATTTT
CDR3 protein: CASSERQVKRNQPQHF

D gene: -
CDR3 length: 16
J gene: TRBJ2-1
V gene: TRBV6-2/TRBV6-3
clone size: -
CDR3 DNA: TGTGCCAGCAGTTCCGGGGGTTGGGCCGCTAACAATGAGCAGTTCTTC
CDR3 protein: CASSSGGWAANNEQFF

D gene: TRBD2
CDR3 length: 15
J gene: TRBJ2-5
V gene: TRBV7-9
clone size: many
CDR3 DNA: TGTGCCAGCAGCTTAGCCACTAGCGGAGAAGAGACCCAGTACTTC
CDR3 protein: CASSLATSGEETQYF

D gene: -
CDR3 length: 15
J gene: TRBJ2-7
V gene: TRBV11-2
clone size: few
CDR3 DNA: TGTGCCAGCAGCTTAGGGGTGGTAGCCTCCTACGAGCAGTACTTC
CDR3 protein: CASSLGVVASYEQYF

D gene: -
CDR3 length: 18
J gene: TRBJ2-4
V gene: TRBV7-9
clone size: few
CDR3 DNA: TGTGCCAGCAGCTTAGTACAGTCCGGGGAGCCGGCCAAAAACATTCAGTACTTC
CDR3 protein: CASSLVQSGEPAKNIQYF

D gene: -
CDR3 length: 15
J gene: TRBJ2-3
V gene: TRBV12-3/TRBV12-4
clone size: few
CDR3 DNA: TGTGCCAGCAGTTTCATTAGCGAGGAGCCTGATACGCAGTATTTT
CDR3 protein: CASSFISEEPDTQYF

D gene: -
CDR3 length: 15
J gene: TRBJ1-6
V gene: TRBV27
clone size: -
CDR3 DNA: TGTGCCAGCAGTTTCCTGGGAGTTGGTAATTCACCCCTCCACTTT
CDR3 protein: CASSFLGVGNSPLHF

D gene: TRBD2
CDR3 length: 15
J gene: TRBJ2-3
V gene: TRBV27
clone size: -
CDR3 DNA: TGTGCCAGCAGTTTTAGACTAGCGGGCACAGATACGCAGTATTTT
CDR3 protein: CASSFRLAGTDTQYF

D gene: TRBD2
CDR3 length: 15
J gene: TRBJ2-5
V gene: TRBV6-5
clone size: many
CDR3 DNA: TGTGCCAGCAGTGCTACAACTAGCGGCCAAGAGACCCAGTACTTC
CDR3 protein: CASSATTSGQETQYF

D gene: TRBD1
CDR3 length: 14
J gene: TRBJ2-7
V gene: TRBV6-5
clone size: many
CDR3 DNA: TGTGCCAGCAGTTACCTGGGACAGGGCTACGAGCAGTACTTC
CDR3 protein: CASSYLGQGYEQYF

D gene: -
CDR3 length: 17
J gene: TRBJ1-1
V gene: TRBV6-2/TRBV6-3
clone size: many
CDR3 DNA: TGTGCCAGCAGTTACGTGTCCTTCGGGGGTTCGAACACTGAAGCTTTCTTT
CDR3 protein: CASSYVSFGGSNTEAFF

D gene: -
CDR3 length: 16
J gene: TRBJ2-7
V gene: TRBV20-1
clone size: few
CDR3 DNA: TGCAGTGCTCCTAACAGCCGGTTAACCTTAGGGAGCGAGCAGTACTTC
CDR3 protein: CSAPNSRLTLGSEQYF

D gene: -
CDR3 length: 11
J gene: TRBJ2-1
V gene: TRBV12-3/TRBV12-4
clone size: few
CDR3 DNA: TGTGCCAGCAGTTTTTCGGTTGAGCAGTTCTTC
CDR3 protein: CASSFSVEQFF

D gene: -
CDR3 length: 13
J gene: TRBJ1-1
V gene: TRBV6-5
clone size: -
CDR3 DNA: TGTGCCAGCAGTGATGTTTCGAACACTGAAGCTTTCTTT
CDR3 protein: CASSDVSNTEAFF

D gene: -
CDR3 length: 17
J gene: TRBJ1-4
V gene: TRBV4-2
clone size: many
CDR3 DNA: TGTGCCAGCAGCCCCCCTCCCCTGGGGACGAACATCGAAAAACTGTTTTTT
CDR3 protein: CASSPPPLGTNIEKLFF

D gene: -
CDR3 length: 17
J gene: TRBJ1-5
V gene: TRBV28
clone size: many
CDR3 DNA: TGTGCCAGCAGTTTAGGGGGGGCGGCATTTAGCAATCAGCCCCAGCATTTT
CDR3 protein: CASSLGGAAFSNQPQHF

D gene: -
CDR3 length: 13
J gene: TRBJ2-5
V gene: TRBV27
clone size: many
CDR3 DNA: TGTGCCAGCAGTTCCCTGGGAAAAGAGACCCAGTACTTC
CDR3 protein: CASSSLGKETQYF

D gene: TRBD2
CDR3 length: 17
J gene: TRBJ2-3
V gene: TRBV15
clone size: -
CDR3 DNA: TGTGCCACCAGCAGAAATGTAACTAGCGGGAGTGCAGATACGCAGTATTTT
CDR3 protein: CATSRNVTSGSADTQYF

D gene: -
CDR3 length: 15
J gene: TRBJ2-5
V gene: TRBV12-3/TRBV12-4
clone size: many
CDR3 DNA: TGTGCCAGCAGTCCCTACAGGGACCGGCAAGAGACCCAGTACTTC
CDR3 protein: CASSPYRDRQETQYF

D gene: TRBD2
CDR3 length: 15
J gene: TRBJ2-7
V gene: TRBV5-4
clone size: -
CDR3 DNA: TGTGCCAGCAGCGCTTTCGGAGCGGGGGGCCACGAGCAGTACTTC
CDR3 protein: CASSAFGAGGHEQYF

D gene: -
CDR3 length: 15
J gene: TRBJ1-5
V gene: TRBV12-3/TRBV12-4
clone size: many
CDR3 DNA: TGTGCCAGCAGTTTAGAGGGGGGTGGCAATCAGCCCCAGCATTTT
CDR3 protein: CASSLEGGGNQPQHF

D gene: -
CDR3 length: 14
J gene: TRBJ2-3
V gene: TRBV7-6
clone size: -
CDR3 DNA: TGTGCCAGCAGCTTAGGTCAGGTGGGTGATACGCAGTATTTT
CDR3 protein: CASSLGQVGDTQYF

D gene: -
CDR3 length: 16
J gene: TRBJ1-3
V gene: TRBV13
clone size: few
CDR3 DNA: TGTGCCAGCAGCTTCTCACAGTTATACTCTGGAAACACCATATATTTT
CDR3 protein: CASSFSQLYSGNTIYF

D gene: -
CDR3 length: 15
J gene: TRBJ2-5
V gene: TRBV13
clone size: -
CDR3 DNA: TGTGCCAGCAGCTTAGCGGGCAGGTACCAAGCGACCCAGTACTTC
CDR3 protein: CASSLAGRYQATQYF

D gene: -
CDR3 length: 15
J gene: TRBJ2-1
V gene: TRBV30
clone size: few
CDR3 DNA: TGTGCCTGGAGCCGACGGGGGCGAGGATTGGATGAGCAGTTCTTC
CDR3 protein: CAWSRRGRGLDEQFF

D gene: -
CDR3 length: 14
J gene: TRBJ2-7
V gene: TRBV19
clone size: few
CDR3 DNA: TGTGCCAGTAGTATAGGGGCCAGTCCGGACGAGCAGTACTTC
CDR3 protein: CASSIGASPDEQYF

D gene: -
CDR3 length: 15
J gene: TRBJ2-7
V gene: TRBV5-6
clone size: -
CDR3 DNA: TGTGCCAGCAGCTTACAGGGAGGTAACTCCTACGAGCAGTACTTC
CDR3 protein: CASSLQGGNSYEQYF

D gene: -
CDR3 length: 15
J gene: TRBJ2-7
V gene: TRBV19
clone size: few
CDR3 DNA: TGTGCCAGTAACCCTTCAGGGGCACCCGACTACGAGCAGTACTTC
CDR3 protein: CASNPSGAPDYEQYF

D gene: -
CDR3 length: 11
J gene: TRBJ1-1
V gene: TRBV7-3
clone size: -
CDR3 DNA: TGTGCCAGCATCTTAGCCACTGAAGCTTTCTTT
CDR3 protein: CASILATEAFF

D gene: -
CDR3 length: 13
J gene: TRBJ2-2
V gene: TRBV29-1
clone size: many
CDR3 DNA: TGCAGCGTTGAAATCGTTAACACCGGGGAGCTGTTTTTT
CDR3 protein: CSVEIVNTGELFF

D gene: -
CDR3 length: 16
J gene: TRBJ2-7
V gene: TRBV7-9
clone size: many
CDR3 DNA: TGTGCCAGCAGCTTGGTTGCCCGGACAGCCGACTACGAGCAGTACTTC
CDR3 protein: CASSLVARTADYEQYF

D gene: TRBD1
CDR3 length: 15
J gene: TRBJ2-5
V gene: TRBV9
clone size: many
CDR3 DNA: TGTGCCAGCAGCGTAGAGGGACAGGGGACCGAGACCCAGTACTTC
CDR3 protein: CASSVEGQGTETQYF

D gene: -
CDR3 length: 15
J gene: TRBJ2-2
V gene: TRBV20-1
clone size: few
CDR3 DNA: TGCAGTGCTAGAGATGACTTACGGGCCACCGGGGAGCTGTTTTTT
CDR3 protein: CSARDDLRATGELFF

D gene: -
CDR3 length: 13
J gene: TRBJ2-7
V gene: TRBV20-1
clone size: -
CDR3 DNA: TGCAGTGCTAGATTCAAACCCTCCTACGAGCAGTACTTC
CDR3 protein: CSARFKPSYEQYF

D gene: -
CDR3 length: 13
J gene: TRBJ1-5
V gene: TRBV6-5
clone size: -
CDR3 DNA: TGTGCCAGCAGTGACAGTTCCTATCAGCCCCAGCATTTT
CDR3 protein: CASSDSSYQPQHF

D gene: -
CDR3 length: 14
J gene: TRBJ2-7
V gene: TRBV19
clone size: -
CDR3 DNA: TGTGCCAGTAGTAAAGTTGCAGGGGACATCGAGCAGTACTTC
CDR3 protein: CASSKVAGDIEQYF

D gene: -
CDR3 length: 11
J gene: TRBJ2-1
V gene: TRBV11-2
clone size: few
CDR3 DNA: TGTGCCAGCAGCTTAGCGACTGAGCAGTTCTTC
CDR3 protein: CASSLATEQFF